Shown below are 7 T cell receptor beta chains from a single sample sequenced in a study of blood T cell repertoires in COVID-19. Assay: immunoSEQ multiplex PCR; the TCRdb copy retains only in-frame clones and omits some. This table holds roughly 100,000 clones, about four fifths found once. Sequencing used peripheral blood. These receptors came from a man at least 80 years old with COVID-19, enrolled during active disease.

Only one count was recorded for this clone. V is TRBV19 and J is TRBJ1-4; 9 nucleotides line up with TRBD1. The CDR3 contains 14 residues. Germline lookup yields CDR1 LNHDA and CDR2 SQIVND (reference sequence). J gave up 7 bases and V 8 bases, and 8 bases lay outside the gene matches. The CDR3 sequence: CASSPGQGPEKLFF. CDR3 coding DNA: TGTGCCAGTTCCCCGGGACAGGGCCCTGAAAAACTGTTTTTT.

The chain uses TRBV27 and TRBJ1-2, with 8 bases identical to TRBD1. Per the germline V gene, CDR1 is MNHEY and CDR2 is SMNVEV (reference sequence). This CDR3 comprises 17 residues. The junction had 13 bases not matched to a gene; V was cut back by 5 bases and J by 2 bases. CDR3 sequence: CASSLRTGRNGNYGYTF. In DNA, the CDR3 is TGTGCCAGCAGTCTTCGGACAGGGAGGAATGGGAACTATGGCTACACCTTC.

The V call is TRBV6-5, the J call TRBJ2-1; the D gene is possibly TRBD2 (5 bases). The CDR3 sequence is 14 residues long. The germline CDR1 and CDR2 sequences are MNHEY and SVGAGI. V was cut by 2 bases and J by 5 bases, with 10 bases left in between. CDR3 sequence: CASSYGRGHNEQFF. CDR3 coding DNA: TGTGCCAGCAGTTACGGAAGAGGGCACAATGAGCAGTTCTTC.

The rearrangement links TRBV5-1 to TRBJ2-2; 8 nucleotides align to TRBD2. The ends lost 6 bases at V and 5 bases at J; junction bases unmatched: 12. The germline V gene has CDR1 SGHRS and CDR2 YFSETQ. CDR3 size: 16 residues. The CDR3 region has the DNA TGCGCCAGCACCACTTGGGGGACTAGTAAAACCGGGGAGCTGTTTTTT. As protein: CASTTWGTSKTGELFF.

V and J are TRBV3-1 (or the pseudogene TRBV3-2) and TRBJ2-5; D is perhaps TRBD1 (5 bases). The CDR3 covers 13 residues. From germline, CDR1 is LGHDT and CDR2 YNNKEL (reference sequence). V lost 4 bases and J lost 2, with 8 bases in between. The CDR3 coding sequence is TGTGCCAGCAGCCTGACAGCTCAAGAGACCCAGTACTTC. Translating gives CASSLTAQETQYF.

This clone was observed a few times. The rearrangement uses TRBV28 and TRBJ1-6; 7 positions match TRBD1. With V trimmed by 5 bases and J by 6 bases, 10 bases remained unmatched. Germline assignment: CDR1 MDHEN and CDR2 SYDVKM. The CDR3 contains 16 residues. DNA of the CDR3: TGTGCCAGCAGTACCGGAGGGGGCGCCGGTAATTCACCCCTCCACTTT. Amino acid sequence: CASSTGGGAGNSPLHF.

The chain combines TRBV11-2 with TRBJ2-2; 12 bases fit TRBD2. Germline loops: CDR1 SGHAT, CDR2 FQNNGV. J gave up 6 bases and V 5 bases, and 7 bases lay outside the gene matches. This CDR3 has 16 residues. DNA of the CDR3: TGTGCCAGCAGCCTTGGACTAGCGGGGCGGGCCGGGGAGCTGTTTTTT. Amino acids: CASSLGLAGRAGELFF.